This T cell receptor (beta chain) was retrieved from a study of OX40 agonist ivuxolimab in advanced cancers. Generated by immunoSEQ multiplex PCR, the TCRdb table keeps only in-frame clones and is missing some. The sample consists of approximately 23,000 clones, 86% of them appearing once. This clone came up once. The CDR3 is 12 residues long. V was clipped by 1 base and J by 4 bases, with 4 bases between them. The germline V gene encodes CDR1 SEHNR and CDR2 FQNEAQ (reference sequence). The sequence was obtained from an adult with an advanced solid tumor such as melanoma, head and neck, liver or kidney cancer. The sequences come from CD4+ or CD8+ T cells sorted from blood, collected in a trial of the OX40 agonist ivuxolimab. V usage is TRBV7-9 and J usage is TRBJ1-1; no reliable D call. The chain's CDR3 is CASSLGLTEAFF. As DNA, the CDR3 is TGTGCCAGCAGCTTAGGTCTCACTGAAGCTTTCTTT.